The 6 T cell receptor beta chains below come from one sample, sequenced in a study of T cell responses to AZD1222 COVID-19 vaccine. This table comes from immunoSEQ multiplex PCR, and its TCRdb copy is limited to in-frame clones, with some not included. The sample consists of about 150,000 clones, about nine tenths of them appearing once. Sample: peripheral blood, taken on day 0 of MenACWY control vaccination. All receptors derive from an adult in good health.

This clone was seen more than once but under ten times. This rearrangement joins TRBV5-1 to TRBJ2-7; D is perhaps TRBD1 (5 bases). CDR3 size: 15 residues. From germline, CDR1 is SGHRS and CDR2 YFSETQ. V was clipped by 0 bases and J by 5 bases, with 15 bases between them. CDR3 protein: CASSLVVQGSHEQYF. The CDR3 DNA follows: TGCGCCAGCAGCTTGGTGGTCCAGGGATCACACGAGCAGTACTTC.

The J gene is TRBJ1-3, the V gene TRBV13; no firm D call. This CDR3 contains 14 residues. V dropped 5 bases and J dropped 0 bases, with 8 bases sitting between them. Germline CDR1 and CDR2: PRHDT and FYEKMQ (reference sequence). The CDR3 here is CASSRRDSGNTIYF. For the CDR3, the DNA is TGTGCCAGCAGCCGTAGGGACTCTGGAAACACCATATATTTT.

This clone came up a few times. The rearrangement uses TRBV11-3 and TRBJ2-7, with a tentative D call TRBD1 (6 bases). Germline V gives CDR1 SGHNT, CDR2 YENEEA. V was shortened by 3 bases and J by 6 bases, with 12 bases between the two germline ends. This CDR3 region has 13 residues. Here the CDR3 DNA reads TGTGCCAGCAGCTTTGGACAGCAATTCGAGCAGTACTTC. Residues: CASSFGQQFEQYF. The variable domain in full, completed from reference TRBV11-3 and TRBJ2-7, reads EAGVVQSPRYKIIEKKQPVAFWCNPISGHNTLYWYLQNLGQGPELLIRYENEEAVDDSQLPKDRFSAERLKGVDSTLKIQPAELGDSAVYLCASSFGQQFEQYFGPGTRLTVT.

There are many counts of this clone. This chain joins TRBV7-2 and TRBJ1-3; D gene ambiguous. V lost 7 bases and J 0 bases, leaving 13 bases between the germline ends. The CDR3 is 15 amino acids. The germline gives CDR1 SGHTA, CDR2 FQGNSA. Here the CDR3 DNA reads TGTGCCAGCAACCGGAGGTATACCTCTGGAAACACCATATATTTT. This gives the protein CASNRRYTSGNTIYF.

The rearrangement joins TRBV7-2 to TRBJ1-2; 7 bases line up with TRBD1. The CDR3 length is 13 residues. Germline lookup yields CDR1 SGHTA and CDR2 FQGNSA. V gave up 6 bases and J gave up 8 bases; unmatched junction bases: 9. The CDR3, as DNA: TGTGCCAGCAGACGGGACAGTCCCCACGGCTACACCTTC. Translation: CASRRDSPHGYTF.

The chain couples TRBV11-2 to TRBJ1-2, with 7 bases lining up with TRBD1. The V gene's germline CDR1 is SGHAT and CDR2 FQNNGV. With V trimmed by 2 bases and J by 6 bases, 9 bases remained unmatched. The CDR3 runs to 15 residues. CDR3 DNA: TGTGCCAGCAGCTTAATTAGGGGACAGTCACATGGCTACACCTTC. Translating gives CASSLIRGQSHGYTF. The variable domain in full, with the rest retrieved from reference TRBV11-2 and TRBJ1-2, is EAGVAQSPRYKIIEKRQSVAFWCNPISGHATLYWYQQILGQGPKLLIQFQNNGVVDDSQLPKDRFSAERLKGVDSTLKIQPAKLEDSAVYLCASSLIRGQSHGYTFGSGTRLTVV.